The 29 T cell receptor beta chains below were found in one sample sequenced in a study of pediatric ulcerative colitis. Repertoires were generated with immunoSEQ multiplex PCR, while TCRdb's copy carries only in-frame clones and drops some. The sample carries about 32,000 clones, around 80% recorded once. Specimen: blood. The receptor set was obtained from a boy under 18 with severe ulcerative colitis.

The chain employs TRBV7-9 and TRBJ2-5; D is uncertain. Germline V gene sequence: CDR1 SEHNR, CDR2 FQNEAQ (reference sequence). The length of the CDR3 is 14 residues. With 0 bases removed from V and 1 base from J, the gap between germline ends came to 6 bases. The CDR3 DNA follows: TGTGCCAGCAGCTTAGCGGGCAGCCAAGAGACCCAGTACTTC. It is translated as CASSLAGSQETQYF.

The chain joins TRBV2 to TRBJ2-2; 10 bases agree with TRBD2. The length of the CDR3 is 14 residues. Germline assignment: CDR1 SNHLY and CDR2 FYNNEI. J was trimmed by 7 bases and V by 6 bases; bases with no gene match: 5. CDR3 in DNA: TGTGCCAGCAGAGCACTAGCGGGGCGCGGGGAGCTGTTTTTT. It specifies CASRALAGRGELFF.

DNA for the CDR3: TGTGCCAGCAGTTACCAGGGGAAGACCCAGTACTTC. It encodes CASSYQGKTQYF. The chain links TRBV6-5 to TRBJ2-5, with TRBD1 as a possible D gene (6 bases). Germline assignment: CDR1 MNHEY and CDR2 SVGAGI. CDR3 size: 12 residues. Trimming took off 2 bases at V and 6 bases at J, with 7 bases between the two ends.

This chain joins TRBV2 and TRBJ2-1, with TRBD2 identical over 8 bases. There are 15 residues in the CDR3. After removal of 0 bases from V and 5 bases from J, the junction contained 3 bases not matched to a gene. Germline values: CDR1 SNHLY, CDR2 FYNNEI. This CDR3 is CASSEALSGDNEQFF. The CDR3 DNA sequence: TGTGCCAGCAGTGAAGCGCTTAGCGGGGACAATGAGCAGTTCTTC.

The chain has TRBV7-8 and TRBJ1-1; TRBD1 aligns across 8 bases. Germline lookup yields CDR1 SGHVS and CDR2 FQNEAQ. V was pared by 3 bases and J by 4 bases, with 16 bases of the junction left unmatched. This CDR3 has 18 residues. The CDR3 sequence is CASSFLTGGAREGTEAFF. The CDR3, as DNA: TGTGCCAGCAGCTTCCTTACAGGGGGTGCTCGGGAGGGCACTGAAGCTTTCTTT.

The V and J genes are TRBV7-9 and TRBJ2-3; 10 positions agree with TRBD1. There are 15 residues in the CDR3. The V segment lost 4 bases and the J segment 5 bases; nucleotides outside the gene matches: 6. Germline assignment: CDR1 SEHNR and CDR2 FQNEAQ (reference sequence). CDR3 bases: TGTGCCAGCAGCTCCGGGACAGGGGTCCAAGATACGCAGTATTTT. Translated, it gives CASSSGTGVQDTQYF.

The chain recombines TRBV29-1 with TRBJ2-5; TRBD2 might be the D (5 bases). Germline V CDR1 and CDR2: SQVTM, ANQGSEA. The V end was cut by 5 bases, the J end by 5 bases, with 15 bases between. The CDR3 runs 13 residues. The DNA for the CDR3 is TGCAGCGTTCGACTACTGCTACAGGAGACCCAGTACTTC. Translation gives CSVRLLLQETQYF.

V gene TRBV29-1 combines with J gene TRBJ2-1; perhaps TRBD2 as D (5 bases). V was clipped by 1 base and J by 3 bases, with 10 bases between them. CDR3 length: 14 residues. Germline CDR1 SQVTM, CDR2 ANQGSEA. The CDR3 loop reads CSVEGTSYYNEQFF. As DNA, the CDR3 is TGCAGCGTTGAAGGGACTTCATACTACAATGAGCAGTTCTTC.

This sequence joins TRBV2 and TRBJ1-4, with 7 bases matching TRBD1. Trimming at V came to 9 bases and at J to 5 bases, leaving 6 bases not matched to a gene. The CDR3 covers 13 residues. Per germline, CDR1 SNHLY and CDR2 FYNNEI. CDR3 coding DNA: TGTGCCAGTAATTGGGACAGCAATGAAAAACTGTTTTTT. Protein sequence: CASNWDSNEKLFF.

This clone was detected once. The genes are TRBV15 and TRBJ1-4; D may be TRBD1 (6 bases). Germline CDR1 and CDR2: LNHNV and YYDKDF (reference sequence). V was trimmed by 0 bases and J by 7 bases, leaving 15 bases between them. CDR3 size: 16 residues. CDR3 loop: CATSREAWGQGEKLFF. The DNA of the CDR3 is TGTGCCACCAGCAGAGAAGCGTGGGGGCAGGGTGAAAAACTGTTTTTT.

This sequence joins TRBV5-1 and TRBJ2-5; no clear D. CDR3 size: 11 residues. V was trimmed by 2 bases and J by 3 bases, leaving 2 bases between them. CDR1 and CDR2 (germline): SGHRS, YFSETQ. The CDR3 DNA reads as TGCGCCAGCAGCTTAAAAGAGACCCAGTACTTC. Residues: CASSLKETQYF.

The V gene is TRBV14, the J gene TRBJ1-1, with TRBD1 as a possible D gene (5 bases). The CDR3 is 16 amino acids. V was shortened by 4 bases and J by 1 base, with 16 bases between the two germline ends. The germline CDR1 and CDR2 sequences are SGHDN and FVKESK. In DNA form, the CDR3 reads TGTGCCAGCAGCCGCACGGGAAGGGGCGCGAACACTGAAGCTTTCTTT. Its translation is CASSRTGRGANTEAFF.

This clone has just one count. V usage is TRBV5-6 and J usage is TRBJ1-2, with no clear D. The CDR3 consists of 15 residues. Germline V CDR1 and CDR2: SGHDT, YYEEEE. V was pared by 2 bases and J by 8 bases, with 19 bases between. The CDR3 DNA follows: TGTGCCAGCAGCTTTCCGGGAAATGTAAACACCGGCTACACCTTC. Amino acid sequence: CASSFPGNVNTGYTF.

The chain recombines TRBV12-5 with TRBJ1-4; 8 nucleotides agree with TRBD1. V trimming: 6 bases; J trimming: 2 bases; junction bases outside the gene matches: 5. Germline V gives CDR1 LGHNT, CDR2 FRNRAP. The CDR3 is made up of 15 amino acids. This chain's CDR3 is CASGQGVATNEKLFF. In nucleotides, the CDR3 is TGTGCTAGTGGACAGGGGGTAGCGACTAATGAAAAACTGTTTTTT.

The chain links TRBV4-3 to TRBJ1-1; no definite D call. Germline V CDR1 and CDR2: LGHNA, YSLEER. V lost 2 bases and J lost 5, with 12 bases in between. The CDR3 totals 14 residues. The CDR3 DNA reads TGCGCCAGCAGCCAAAGCCTCTCGGAGACTGAAGCTTTCTTT. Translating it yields CASSQSLSETEAFF.

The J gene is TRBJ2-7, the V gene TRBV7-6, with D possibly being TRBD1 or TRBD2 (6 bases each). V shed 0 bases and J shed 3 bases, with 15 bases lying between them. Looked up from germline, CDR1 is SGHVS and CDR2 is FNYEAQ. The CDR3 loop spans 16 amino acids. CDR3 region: CASSLAIGGLYYEQYF. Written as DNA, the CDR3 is TGTGCCAGCAGCTTAGCTATCGGGGGCCTCTACTACGAGCAGTACTTC.

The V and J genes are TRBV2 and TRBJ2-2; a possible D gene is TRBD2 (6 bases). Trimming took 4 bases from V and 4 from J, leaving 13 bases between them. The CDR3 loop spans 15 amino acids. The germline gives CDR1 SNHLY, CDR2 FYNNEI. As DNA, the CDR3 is TGTGCCAGCAGTGGTAAGGGGAGGTTCACCGGGGAGCTGTTTTTT. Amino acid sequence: CASSGKGRFTGELFF.

CDR3 nucleotide sequence: TGTGCCAGCGTACTGGAGCGGGGGAGAGAGCAGTTCTTC. It specifies CASVLERGREQFF. This chain joins TRBV6-6 and TRBJ2-1; 8 positions match TRBD2. This CDR3 is built from 13 residues. V lost 8 bases, J lost 10 bases, and 10 bases stayed unmatched. In germline, CDR1 is MNHNY, CDR2 SVGAGI (reference sequence).

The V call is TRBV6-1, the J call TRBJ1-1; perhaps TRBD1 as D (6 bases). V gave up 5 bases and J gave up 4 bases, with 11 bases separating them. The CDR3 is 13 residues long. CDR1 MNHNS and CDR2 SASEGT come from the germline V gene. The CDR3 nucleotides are TGTGCCAGCAGTCACACAGGGTTCACTGAAGCTTTCTTT. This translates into CASSHTGFTEAFF.

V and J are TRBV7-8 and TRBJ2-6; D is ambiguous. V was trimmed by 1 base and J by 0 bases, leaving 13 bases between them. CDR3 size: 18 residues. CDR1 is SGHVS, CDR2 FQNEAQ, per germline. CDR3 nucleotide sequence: TGTGCCAGCAGCTTAGTAAGGTTCCCCTCCTCTGGGGCCAACGTCCTGACTTTC. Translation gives CASSLVRFPSSGANVLTF.

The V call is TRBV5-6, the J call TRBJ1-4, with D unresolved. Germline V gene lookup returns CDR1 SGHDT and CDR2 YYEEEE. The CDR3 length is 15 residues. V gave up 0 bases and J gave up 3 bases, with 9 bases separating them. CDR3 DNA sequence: TGTGCCAGCAGCTTGGCCCCGGGATCTAATGAAAAACTGTTTTTT. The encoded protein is CASSLAPGSNEKLFF.

In DNA form, the CDR3 reads TGTGCCAGCAGGAAGCGTAACAATCAGCCCCAGCATTTT. This translates into CASRKRNNQPQHF. The rearrangement links TRBV6-4 to TRBJ1-5; D gene uncertain. Germline V gene sequence: CDR1 MRHNA, CDR2 SNTAGT. Trimming cost V 6 bases and J 3 bases, with 9 bases left between them. This CDR3 has 13 residues.

The CDR3 nucleotides are TGCGCCAGCAGCCAAGGACAGGGCCCGGGAGGCTACACCTTC. Protein sequence: CASSQGQGPGGYTF. The chain couples TRBV4-1 to TRBJ1-2; 7 bases fit TRBD1. CDR1 is MGHRA, CDR2 YSYEKL, per germline. With 1 base clipped from V and 8 bases from J, the junction kept 7 bases outside the gene matches. This CDR3 is 14 amino acids long.

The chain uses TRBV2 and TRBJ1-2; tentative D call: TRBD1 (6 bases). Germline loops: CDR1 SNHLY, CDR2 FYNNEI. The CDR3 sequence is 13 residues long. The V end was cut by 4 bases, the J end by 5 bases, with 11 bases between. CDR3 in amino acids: CASSGGQKYGYTF. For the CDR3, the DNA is TGTGCCAGCAGTGGGGGACAAAAATATGGCTACACCTTC.

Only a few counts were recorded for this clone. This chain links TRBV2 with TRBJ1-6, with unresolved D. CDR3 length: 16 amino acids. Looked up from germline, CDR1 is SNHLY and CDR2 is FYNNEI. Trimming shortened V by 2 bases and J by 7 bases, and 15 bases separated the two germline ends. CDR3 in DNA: TGTGCCAGCAGTGAATCTGGCCCGAGGAGGAATTCACCCCTCCACTTT. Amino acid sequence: CASSESGPRRNSPLHF.

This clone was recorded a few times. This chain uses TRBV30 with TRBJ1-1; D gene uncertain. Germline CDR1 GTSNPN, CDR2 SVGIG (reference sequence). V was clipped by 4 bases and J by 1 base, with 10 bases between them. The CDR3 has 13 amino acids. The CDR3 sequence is CAWTHDGNTEAFF. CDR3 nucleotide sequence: TGTGCCTGGACGCATGACGGGAACACTGAAGCTTTCTTT.

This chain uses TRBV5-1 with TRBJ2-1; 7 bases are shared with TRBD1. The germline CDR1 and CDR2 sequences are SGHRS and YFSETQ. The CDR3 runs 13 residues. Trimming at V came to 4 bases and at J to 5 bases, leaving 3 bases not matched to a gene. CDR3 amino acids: CASSVQGNNEQFF. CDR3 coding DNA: TGCGCCAGCAGCGTACAGGGGAACAATGAGCAGTTCTTC.

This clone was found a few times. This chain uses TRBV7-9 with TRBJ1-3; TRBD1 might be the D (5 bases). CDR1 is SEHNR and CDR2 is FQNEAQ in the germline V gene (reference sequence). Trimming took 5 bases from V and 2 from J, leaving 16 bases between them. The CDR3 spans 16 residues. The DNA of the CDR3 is TGTGCCAGCAGCCCCCCGTCGGCAGGGACTGGAAACACCATATATTTT. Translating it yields CASSPPSAGTGNTIYF. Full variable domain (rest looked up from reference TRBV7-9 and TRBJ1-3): DTGVSQNPRHKITKRGQNVTFRCDPISEHNRLYWYRQTLGQGPEFLTYFQNEAQLEKSRLLSDRFSAERPKGSFSTLEIQRTEQGDSAMYLCASSPPSAGTGNTIYFGEGSWLTVV.

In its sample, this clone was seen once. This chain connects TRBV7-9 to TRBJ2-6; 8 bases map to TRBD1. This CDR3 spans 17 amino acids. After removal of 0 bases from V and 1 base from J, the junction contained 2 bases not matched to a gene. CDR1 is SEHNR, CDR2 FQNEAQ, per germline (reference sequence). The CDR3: CASSLADRGSGANVLTF. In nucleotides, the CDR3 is TGTGCCAGCAGCTTAGCAGACAGGGGATCTGGGGCCAACGTCCTGACTTTC.